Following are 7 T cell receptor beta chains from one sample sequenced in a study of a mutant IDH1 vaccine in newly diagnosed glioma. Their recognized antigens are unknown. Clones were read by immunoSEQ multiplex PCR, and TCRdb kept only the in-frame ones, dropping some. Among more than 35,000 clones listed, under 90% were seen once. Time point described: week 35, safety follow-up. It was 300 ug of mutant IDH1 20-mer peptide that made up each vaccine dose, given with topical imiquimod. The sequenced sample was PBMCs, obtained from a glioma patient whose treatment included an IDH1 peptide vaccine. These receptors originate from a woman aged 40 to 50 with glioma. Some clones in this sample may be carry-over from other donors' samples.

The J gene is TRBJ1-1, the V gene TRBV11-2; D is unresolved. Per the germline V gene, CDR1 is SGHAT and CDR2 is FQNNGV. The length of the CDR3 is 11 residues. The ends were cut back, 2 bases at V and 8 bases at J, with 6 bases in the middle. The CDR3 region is CASSLPGEAFF. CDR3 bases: TGTGCCAGCAGCTTACCAGGAGAAGCTTTCTTT.

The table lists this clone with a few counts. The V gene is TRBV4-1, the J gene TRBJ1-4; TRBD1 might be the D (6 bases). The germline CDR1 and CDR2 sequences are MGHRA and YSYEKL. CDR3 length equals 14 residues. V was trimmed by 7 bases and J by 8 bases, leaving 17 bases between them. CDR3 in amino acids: CASTQTGFGEKLFF. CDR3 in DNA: TGCGCCAGCACCCAGACAGGTTTCGGGGAAAAACTGTTTTTT.

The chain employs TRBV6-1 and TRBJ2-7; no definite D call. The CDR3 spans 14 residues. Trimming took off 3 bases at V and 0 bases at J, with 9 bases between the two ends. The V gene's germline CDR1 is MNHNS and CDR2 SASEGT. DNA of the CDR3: TGTGCCAGCAGTGATGGGCTGGGCTCCTACGAGCAGTACTTC. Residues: CASSDGLGSYEQYF.

The DNA for the CDR3 is TGTGCCAGCAGCCTAGGACTAGCGGGAGCCGGTACGCAGTATTTT. Translated, it gives CASSLGLAGAGTQYF. The rearrangement joins TRBV5-4 to TRBJ2-3; 13 bases are a match to TRBD2. The trim removed 4 bases at V and 8 bases at J, leaving 7 bases unmatched. The CDR3 length is 15 residues. CDR1 is SGHNT, CDR2 YYREEE, per germline (reference sequence).

The CDR3 spells CASSGADRGVYGYTF. In nucleotides, the CDR3 is TGTGCCAGCAGCGGAGCCGACAGGGGTGTTTATGGCTACACCTTC. This chain joins TRBV5-5 and TRBJ1-2; 8 nucleotides align to TRBD1. Germline assignment: CDR1 SGHKS and CDR2 YYEKEE (reference sequence). The CDR3 covers 15 residues. Trimming cost V 4 bases and J 5 bases; bases outside gene matches: 10.

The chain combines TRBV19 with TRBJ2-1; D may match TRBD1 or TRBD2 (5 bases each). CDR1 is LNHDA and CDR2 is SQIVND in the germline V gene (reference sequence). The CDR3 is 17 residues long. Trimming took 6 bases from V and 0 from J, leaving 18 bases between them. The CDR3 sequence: CASSTTLGRGSYNEQFF. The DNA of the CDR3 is TGTGCCAGTAGCACCACGTTGGGACGGGGCTCCTACAATGAGCAGTTCTTC.

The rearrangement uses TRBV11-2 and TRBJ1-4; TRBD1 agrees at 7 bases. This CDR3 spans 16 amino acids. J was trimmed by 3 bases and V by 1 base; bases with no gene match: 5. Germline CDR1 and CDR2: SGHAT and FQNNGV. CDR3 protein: CASSLASGGANEKLFF. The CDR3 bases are TGTGCCAGCAGCTTAGCCTCAGGGGGGGCTAATGAAAAACTGTTTTTT.